The 2 T cell receptor beta chains reported below all come from one sample, sequenced in a study of Graves' ophthalmopathy and Graves' hyperthyroidism. Investigators amplified TCR beta CDR3 regions from RNA transcripts. RT-PCR was first run with HTBI primers, then multiplex PCR in a second round. Using its own MiXCR run on the multiplex PCR reads, TCRdb lists one record per CDR3 protein. The repertoire holds almost 750,000 distinct CDR3 sequences, with 35% to 50% as singletons. The sequenced sample was peripheral blood. The origin of the receptors is an adult man with Graves' ophthalmopathy.

This clonotype came up many times. The chain carries TRBV24-1 and TRBJ1-1, with 7 bases matching TRBD1. With 1 base clipped from V and 2 bases from J, the junction kept 9 bases outside the gene matches. Germline V gene sequence: CDR1 KGHDR, CDR2 SFDVKD. The CDR3 totals 17 residues. CDR3 residues: CATSDLPPTGPNTEAFF. CDR3 nucleotides: TGTGCCACCAGTGATTTACCTCCGACAGGGCCTAACACTGAAGCTTTCTTT.

The chain couples TRBV20-1 to TRBJ2-7; 7 bases agree with TRBD1. Germline lookup yields CDR1 DFQATT and CDR2 SNEGSKA (reference sequence). The CDR3 is 13 residues long. The ends lost 5 bases at V and 5 bases at J; junction bases unmatched: 9. The CDR3 bases are TGCAGTGCTGAATGGACAGGCTATCACGAGCAGTACTTC. Amino acid sequence: CSAEWTGYHEQYF.